This T cell receptor (beta chain) appears in the sequencing data of a study of T cell responses to AZD1222 COVID-19 vaccine. Across the study: Researchers grouped second doses given at about 4 or about 12 weeks into one pool.

Regarding this clone: The antigen is undetermined. The DNA is left out, because the CDR3 cannot be placed on it with certainty; the CDR3 is given as TCRdb lists it.

CDR1 MNHEY and CDR2 SVGAGI come from the germline V gene. The CDR3 has 14 residues if both end residues are counted. Study outcomes and limitations: Spike as a whole was targeted by vaccine-associated CD4 TCRs, dominant at 160-218 and 743-854.

Sequenced by immunoSEQ multiplex PCR; TCRdb stores in-frame clones only, minus some. Here the sample spans under 200,000 clones, approximately 93% being singletons. The sequencing used peripheral blood, collected on day 0 of AZD1222 vaccination. The chain recombines TRBV6-5 with TRBJ2-2. The receptor's source is an adult in good health. This CDR3 reads CASSWARRAGELFF.